Described below is a single TCR beta chain sequence and its context. Antigen: not known. Method: immunoSEQ multiplex PCR; TCRdb's copy keeps in-frame clones and lacks some. The sample records about 45,000 clones, almost 85% being singletons. From germline, CDR1 is MDHEN and CDR2 SYDVKM. This CDR3 has 16 amino acids. With 5 bases clipped from V and 4 bases from J, the junction kept 8 bases outside the gene matches. The sample is drawn from a study of PD-L1 blockade in urothelial cancer. Study overall: Analyses were performed on blood at 3 weeks after treatment start (the second dose) and at 6 weeks.

Study observations and caveats: By 3 weeks, tumor-associated blood clones had expanded more in durable-benefit patients.

Time point here: peripheral blood 6 weeks after treatment start. Source: PBMCs, taken around atezolizumab (anti-PD-L1) treatment. The chain joins TRBV28 to TRBJ1-3; TRBD1 agrees at 10 bases. This sequence originates from a man in his 60s with urothelial cancer. CDR3 in DNA: TGTGCCAGCAGTGGCGGACAGGGGGTTACCGGAAACACCATATATTTT. Translated, it gives CASSGGQGVTGNTIYF.